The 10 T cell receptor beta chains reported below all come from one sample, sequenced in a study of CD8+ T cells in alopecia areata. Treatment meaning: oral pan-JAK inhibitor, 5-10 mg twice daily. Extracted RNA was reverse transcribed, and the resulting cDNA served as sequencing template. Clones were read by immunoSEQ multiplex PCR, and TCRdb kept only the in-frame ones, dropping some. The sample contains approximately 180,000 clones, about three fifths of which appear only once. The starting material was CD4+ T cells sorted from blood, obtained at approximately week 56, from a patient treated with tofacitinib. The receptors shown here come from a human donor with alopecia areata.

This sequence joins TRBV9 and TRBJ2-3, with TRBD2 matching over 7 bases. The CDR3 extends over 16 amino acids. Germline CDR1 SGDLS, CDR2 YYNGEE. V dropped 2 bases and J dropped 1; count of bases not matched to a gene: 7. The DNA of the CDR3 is TGTGCCAGCAGCGTCGGACTAGAAGGTCGCACAGATACGCAGTATTTT. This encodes CASSVGLEGRTDTQYF.

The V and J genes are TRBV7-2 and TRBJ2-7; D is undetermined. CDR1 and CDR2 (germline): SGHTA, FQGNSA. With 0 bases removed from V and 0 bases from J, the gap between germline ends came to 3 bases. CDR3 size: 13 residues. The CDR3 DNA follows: TGTGCCAGCAGCTTAGCCGCCTCCTACGAGCAGTACTTC. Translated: CASSLAASYEQYF.

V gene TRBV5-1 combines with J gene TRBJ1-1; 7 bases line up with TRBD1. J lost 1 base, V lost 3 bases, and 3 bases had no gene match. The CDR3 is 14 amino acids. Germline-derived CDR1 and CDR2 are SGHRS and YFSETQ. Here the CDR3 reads CASSSGTANTEAFF. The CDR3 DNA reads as TGCGCCAGCAGCTCCGGGACAGCGAACACTGAAGCTTTCTTT.

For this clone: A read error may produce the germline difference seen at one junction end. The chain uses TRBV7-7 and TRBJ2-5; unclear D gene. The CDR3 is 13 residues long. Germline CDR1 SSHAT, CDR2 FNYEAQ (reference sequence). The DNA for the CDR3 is TGTGCTAGCAGCTTCCAGTCCCAAGAGACCCAGTACTTC. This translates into CASSFQSQETQYF.

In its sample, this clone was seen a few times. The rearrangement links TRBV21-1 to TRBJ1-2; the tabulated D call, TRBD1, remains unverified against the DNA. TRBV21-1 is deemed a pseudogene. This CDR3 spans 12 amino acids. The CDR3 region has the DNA TGTGCCAGCAGAGACAGGAACTATGGCTACACCTTC. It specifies CASRDRNYGYTF.

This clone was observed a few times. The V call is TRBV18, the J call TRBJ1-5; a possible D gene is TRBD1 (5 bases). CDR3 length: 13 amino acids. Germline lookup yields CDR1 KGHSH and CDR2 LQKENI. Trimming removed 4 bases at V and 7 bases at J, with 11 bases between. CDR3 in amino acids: CASSQGNRQPQHF. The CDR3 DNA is TGTGCCAGCTCACAGGGGAACCGCCAGCCCCAGCATTTT.

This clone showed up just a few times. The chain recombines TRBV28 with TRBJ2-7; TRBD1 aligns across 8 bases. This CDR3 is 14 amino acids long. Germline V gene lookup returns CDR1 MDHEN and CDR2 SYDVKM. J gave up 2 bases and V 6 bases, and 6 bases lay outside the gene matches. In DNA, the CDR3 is TGTGCCAGCAGGAGAAACAGGGGGGCCTACGAGCAGTACTTC. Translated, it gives CASRRNRGAYEQYF. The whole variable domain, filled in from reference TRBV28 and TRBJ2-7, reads DVKVTQSSRYLVKRTGEKVFLECVQDMDHENMFWYRQDPGLGLRLIYFSYDVKMKEKGDIPEGYSVSREKKERFSLILESASTNQTSMYLCASRRNRGAYEQYFGPGTRLTVT.

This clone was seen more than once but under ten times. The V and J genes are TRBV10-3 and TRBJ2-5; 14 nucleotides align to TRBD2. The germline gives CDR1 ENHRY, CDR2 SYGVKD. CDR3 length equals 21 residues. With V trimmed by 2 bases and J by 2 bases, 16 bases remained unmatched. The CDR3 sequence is CAISEPGLAGAANTLQETQYF. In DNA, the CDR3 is TGTGCCATCAGTGAGCCGGGACTAGCGGGGGCCGCTAACACCCTTCAAGAGACCCAGTACTTC.

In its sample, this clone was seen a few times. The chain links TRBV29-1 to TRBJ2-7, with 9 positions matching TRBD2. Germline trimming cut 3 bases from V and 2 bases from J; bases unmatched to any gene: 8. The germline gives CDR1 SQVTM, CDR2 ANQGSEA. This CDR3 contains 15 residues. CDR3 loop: CSVDKRGALTYEQYF. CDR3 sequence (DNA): TGCAGCGTTGACAAGCGGGGGGCCTTAACCTACGAGCAGTACTTC.

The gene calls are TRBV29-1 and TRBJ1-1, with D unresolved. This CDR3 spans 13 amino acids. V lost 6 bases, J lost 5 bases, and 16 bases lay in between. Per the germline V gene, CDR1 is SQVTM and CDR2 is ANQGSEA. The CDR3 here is CSVLSGLRTEAFF. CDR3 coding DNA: TGCAGCGTCCTCAGTGGCCTTAGGACTGAAGCTTTCTTT.